This T cell receptor beta chain was identified during a study of low-dose radiotherapy and immunotherapy resistance in tumors. Study overall: Every 2 weeks, cohort 1 got 0.5 Gy, reaching 6.5 Gy to the planning target volume. It was 1 Gy per fraction every two weeks that Cohort 2 received, adding up to 13 Gy over 26 weeks. The authors gave intravenous cyclophosphamide 200 mg/m2 every two weeks, one day before radiation and immunotherapy.

Gene-specific TRAV and TRBV primers were used for first-strand cDNA, covering alpha and beta chains. A constant-region primer paired with the V-primer adapter amplified TCRs over about 19 PCR cycles. Via MiXCR, TCRdb re-called the reads, giving one row per CDR3 protein. Among tens of thousands of distinct CDR3 sequences listed, under 10% were seen once. The sample's time point: before trial treatment. Patients eligible had advanced solid tumors without tumor-infiltrating lymphocytes. The V gene's germline CDR1 is LGHNA and CDR2 YNFKEQ. This CDR3 comprises 21 residues. V lost 0 bases, J lost 0 bases, and 24 bases lay in between.

This receptor was obtained from a male donor with prostate cancer. The material was PBMCs, obtained before treatment. The chain uses TRBV4-2 and TRBJ2-4, with D possibly TRBD2 on 6 matching bases. The CDR3 here is CASSQEIFRNGGKLAKNIQYF. DNA for the CDR3: TGTGCCAGCAGCCAAGAAATATTCCGCAACGGCGGGAAACTAGCCAAAAACATTCAGTACTTC.